This record covers a single T cell receptor beta chain. Its antigen is not known. On sorted subsets, replicate PCRs used about 180 ng DNA, or tens of thousands of T cell genomes. Using immunoSEQ multiplex PCR, the repertoire was profiled, and TCRdb retains in-frame clones only, with some absent. The sample consists of about 770,000 clones, around 77% of them appearing once. The sample originates from a study of shared clonotypes between healthy human individuals. The CDR3 extends over 19 amino acids. V dropped 6 bases and J dropped 0; count of bases not matched to a gene: 11. Germline V lookup: CDR1 MNHEY, CDR2 SMNVEV (reference sequence). Study-level results: Represented genetic and exposure-history diversity was restricted by having few donors. Of the naive CD4 clonotypes, around 5% were shared across a handful of donors.

The V gene is TRBV27, the J gene TRBJ2-2; 12 nucleotides align to TRBD2. The clonotype originates from a woman between 25 and 40 years old in good health. Sample: memory CD4+ T cells sorted from blood. Subset described: CD45RA-negative fraction. The CDR3 DNA is TGTGCCAGCAGCAGTAGTTGGTCTAGCGGGAGGGCGAACACCGGGGAGCTGTTTTTT. Translating it yields CASSSSWSSGRANTGELFF.